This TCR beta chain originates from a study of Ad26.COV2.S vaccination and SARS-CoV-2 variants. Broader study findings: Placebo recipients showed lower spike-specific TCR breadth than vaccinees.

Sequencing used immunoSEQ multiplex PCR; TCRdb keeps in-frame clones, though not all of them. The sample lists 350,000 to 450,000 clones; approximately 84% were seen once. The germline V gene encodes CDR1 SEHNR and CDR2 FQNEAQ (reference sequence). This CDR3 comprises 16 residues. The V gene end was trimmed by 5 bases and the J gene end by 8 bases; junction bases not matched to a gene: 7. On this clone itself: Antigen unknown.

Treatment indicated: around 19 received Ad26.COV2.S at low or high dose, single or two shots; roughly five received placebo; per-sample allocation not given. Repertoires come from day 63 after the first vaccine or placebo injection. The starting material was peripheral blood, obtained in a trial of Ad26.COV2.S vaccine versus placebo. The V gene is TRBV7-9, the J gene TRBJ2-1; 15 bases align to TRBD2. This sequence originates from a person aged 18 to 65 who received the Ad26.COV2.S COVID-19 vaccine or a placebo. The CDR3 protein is CASSHGLAGGLDEQFF. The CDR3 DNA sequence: TGTGCCAGCAGCCACGGACTAGCGGGGGGGTTAGATGAGCAGTTCTTC.